One sample yielded the 15 T cell receptor beta chains listed below, sequenced in a study of brain T cells in children with intractable seizures. Sequencing used immunoSEQ multiplex PCR; TCRdb keeps in-frame clones, though not all of them. The repertoire has over 95,000 clones, roughly 94% of them found once; the top ten carry approximately 3.9%. The specimen comprised peripheral blood, sampled at surgery. The source is a boy younger than two with hemimegalencephaly and intractable seizures.

The chain joins TRBV28 to TRBJ2-7; 9 nucleotides line up with TRBD1. Germline CDR1 is MDHEN and CDR2 is SYDVKM. V gave up 7 bases and J gave up 3 bases; unmatched junction bases: 13. This CDR3 region has 16 residues. CDR3 bases: TGTGCCAGCACCTCCGGGACAGGGATCCCCAACTACGAGCAGTACTTC. Protein sequence: CASTSGTGIPNYEQYF. The full variable domain, its missing parts supplied by reference TRBV28 and TRBJ2-7, is DVKVTQSSRYLVKRTGEKVFLECVQDMDHENMFWYRQDPGLGLRLIYFSYDVKMKEKGDIPEGYSVSREKKERFSLILESASTNQTSMYLCASTSGTGIPNYEQYFGPGTRLTVT.

This sequence joins TRBV28 and TRBJ2-7; D unresolved. Trimming pared 1 base from V and 0 bases from J, leaving 7 bases between. This CDR3 has 14 residues. Germline V gene sequence: CDR1 MDHEN, CDR2 SYDVKM. The CDR3 reads CASSLFPGSYEQYF. CDR3 nucleotides: TGTGCCAGCAGTTTATTTCCGGGCTCCTACGAGCAGTACTTC.

J is TRBJ1-2 and V is TRBV11-2; no firm D call. V lost 0 bases to trimming and J lost 2 bases, with 1 base between them. Germline CDR1 and CDR2: SGHAT and FQNNGV. The CDR3 runs to 12 residues. CDR3 nucleotide sequence: TGTGCCAGCAGCTTAGACAACTATGGCTACACCTTC. Translating it yields CASSLDNYGYTF.

The V gene is TRBV7-9, the J gene TRBJ1-1, with D perhaps matching TRBD1 (6 bases). The CDR3 has 13 residues. CDR1 is SEHNR and CDR2 is FQNEAQ in the germline V gene (reference sequence). Trimming took 3 bases from V and 1 from J, leaving 6 bases between them. CDR3 region: CASSFRGNTEAFF. DNA of the CDR3: TGTGCCAGCAGCTTCAGGGGGAACACTGAAGCTTTCTTT.

The chain is built from TRBV6-5 and TRBJ1-4; weak D call: TRBD1 (5 bases). Germline-derived CDR1 and CDR2 are MNHEY and SVGAGI. Between the trimmed V and J ends, which lost 0 bases and 2 bases, there was a span of 7 bases. The CDR3 is 15 amino acids. The chain's CDR3 is CASSYSPGTNEKLFF. CDR3 DNA sequence: TGTGCCAGCAGTTACTCCCCAGGGACTAATGAAAAACTGTTTTTT.

This CDR3 is CASSQERGRSGSSRELFF. The CDR3 coding sequence is TGTGCCAGCAGCCAAGAACGGGGGCGGAGCGGGAGCTCGCGGGAGCTGTTTTTT. The V gene is TRBV4-2, the J gene TRBJ2-2; 8 bases agree with TRBD2. Losses at the gene ends were 0 bases for V and 9 bases for J; bases not matched to a gene: 15. Looked up from germline, CDR1 is LGHNA and CDR2 is YNFKEQ. This CDR3 contains 18 residues.

This rearrangement joins TRBV9 to TRBJ1-4; D gene ambiguous. The V gene lost 0 bases and the J gene lost 3 bases, with 12 bases spanning the gap. Germline CDR1 is SGDLS and CDR2 is YYNGEE. The CDR3 is made up of 16 amino acids. The CDR3 DNA is TGTGCCAGCAGCGTAGGACACAGTCAACCTAATGAAAAACTGTTTTTT. Translating it yields CASSVGHSQPNEKLFF.

The V and J genes are TRBV7-9 and TRBJ1-3; D gene ambiguous. Germline CDR1 SEHNR, CDR2 FQNEAQ (reference sequence). The V end lost 5 bases, the J end lost 3 bases, and 20 bases lay between the germline ends. CDR3 length: 17 amino acids. The CDR3 sequence is CASSPRSQERGGNTIYF. The CDR3 DNA is TGTGCCAGCAGCCCCCGGTCCCAGGAGCGAGGTGGAAACACCATATATTTT.

The V and J genes are TRBV4-3 and TRBJ2-1; tentatively, D is TRBD1 or TRBD2 (5 bases each). The length of the CDR3 is 13 residues. Germline lookup yields CDR1 LGHNA and CDR2 YSLEER. V was trimmed by 2 bases and J by 9 bases, leaving 11 bases between them. The CDR3 protein is CASSQWGNPEQFF. In DNA, the CDR3 is TGCGCCAGCAGCCAATGGGGGAATCCTGAGCAGTTCTTC.

The chain has TRBV27 and TRBJ2-1, with a weak D call TRBD1 (6 bases). Trimming pared 1 base from V and 4 bases from J, leaving 11 bases between. Germline loops: CDR1 MNHEY, CDR2 SMNVEV (reference sequence). This CDR3 region has 15 residues. As DNA, the CDR3 is TGTGCCAGCAGTTTATTACCGGGACATTACAATGAGCAGTTCTTC. Its protein is CASSLLPGHYNEQFF.

This clone was observed a handful of times. The chain recombines TRBV3-1 (or the pseudogene TRBV3-2) with TRBJ2-1; 9 bases are shared with TRBD2. The V segment lost 5 bases and the J segment 6 bases; nucleotides outside the gene matches: 8. The CDR3 sequence is 15 residues long. Germline V gives CDR1 LGHDT, CDR2 YNNKEL (reference sequence). The chain's CDR3 is CASSKSEAGGNEQFF. The CDR3 DNA is TGTGCCAGCAGCAAAAGCGAAGCGGGAGGCAATGAGCAGTTCTTC.

The chain joins TRBV9 to TRBJ2-7; perhaps D is TRBD1 or TRBD2 (5 bases each). Between the trimmed V and J ends, which lost 0 bases and 2 bases, there was a span of 12 bases. Germline CDR1 reads SGDLS; CDR2 reads YYNGEE. This CDR3 contains 15 residues. CDR3 in amino acids: CASSVGGSSTYEQYF. CDR3 in DNA: TGTGCCAGCAGCGTAGGGGGGTCGAGTACCTACGAGCAGTACTTC.

The chain is built from TRBV3-1 (or the pseudogene TRBV3-2) and TRBJ2-3; the D gene could be TRBD1 or TRBD2 (6 bases each). The germline gives CDR1 LGHDT, CDR2 YNNKEL (reference sequence). V gave up 2 bases and J gave up 0 bases, with 12 bases separating them. The CDR3 loop spans 16 amino acids. CDR3 DNA sequence: TGTGCCAGCAGCCAATGGAGGGGGGCTAGCACAGATACGCAGTATTTT. It codes for CASSQWRGASTDTQYF.

The chain combines TRBV5-1 with TRBJ2-1; maybe TRBD2 (5 bases). The ends were cut back, 4 bases at V and 0 bases at J, with 14 bases in the middle. Germline V CDR1 and CDR2: SGHRS, YFSETQ. This CDR3 region has 16 residues. CDR3 protein: CASSITRLRSYNEQFF. CDR3 bases: TGCGCCAGCAGCATAACTAGGCTCCGCTCCTACAATGAGCAGTTCTTC.

The chain is built from TRBV4-2 and TRBJ2-1, with TRBD2 matching over 7 bases. CDR1 and CDR2 (germline): LGHNA, YNFKEQ. The CDR3 totals 15 residues. Losses at the gene ends were 3 bases for V and 0 bases for J; bases not matched to a gene: 2. CDR3 region: CASSQGGSSYNEQFF. The DNA of the CDR3 is TGTGCCAGCAGCCAGGGCGGGAGCTCCTACAATGAGCAGTTCTTC.